This TCR beta chain emerged from a study of blood T cell repertoires in COVID-19. On the study more broadly: Sites in the United States, Italy and Spain provided acute and convalescent COVID-19 samples.

This table comes from immunoSEQ multiplex PCR, and its TCRdb copy is limited to in-frame clones, with some not included. The sample has roughly 88,000 clones; around nine tenths are singletons. Germline V CDR1 and CDR2: LGHDT, YNNKEL (reference sequence). Trimming pared 0 bases from V and 2 bases from J, leaving 10 bases between. The CDR3 is made up of 15 amino acids. The chain couples TRBV3-1 (or the pseudogene TRBV3-2) to TRBJ1-1; maybe TRBD1 (6 bases). The sequence was collected from a woman aged 55 to 70 with COVID-19, enrolled during active disease. Sequencing input: peripheral blood. The CDR3 bases are TGTGCCAGCAGCCAAGAATGGGGGCTCAACACTGAAGCTTTCTTT. It yields the protein CASSQEWGLNTEAFF.